This T cell receptor (beta chain) was identified in a study of monozygotic twins with inflammatory bowel disease. As for this clonotype: Its antigen remains unidentified.

TCRdb re-analyzed the 5' RACE reads; it lists each CDR3 protein once, without DNA. The sample data list 150,000 to 200,000 distinct CDR3 sequences. Notes on the study in general: Treatment differences in immunosuppression may have added variability to the repertoires of patients. IBD patients had lower TCRbeta diversity (inverse Simpson) than healthy co-twins. Data gave no support to a single strong signal or clonotype associated with IBD. Other individuals had fewer clonotypes in common with IBD patients than with healthy twins, especially with disease activity.

The sample taken for sequencing was blood. This clonotype originated in a human donor with ulcerative colitis or Crohn's disease, or a healthy co-twin of an affected twin (not recorded which).

The CDR3 sequence is CASSSPIAGRRTDTQYF. The gene calls are TRBV27 and TRBJ2-3; TCRdb proposes TRBD2, but this gene call is untestable without DNA. The length of the CDR3 is 17 residues. The V gene's germline CDR1 is MNHEY and CDR2 SMNVEV (reference sequence).